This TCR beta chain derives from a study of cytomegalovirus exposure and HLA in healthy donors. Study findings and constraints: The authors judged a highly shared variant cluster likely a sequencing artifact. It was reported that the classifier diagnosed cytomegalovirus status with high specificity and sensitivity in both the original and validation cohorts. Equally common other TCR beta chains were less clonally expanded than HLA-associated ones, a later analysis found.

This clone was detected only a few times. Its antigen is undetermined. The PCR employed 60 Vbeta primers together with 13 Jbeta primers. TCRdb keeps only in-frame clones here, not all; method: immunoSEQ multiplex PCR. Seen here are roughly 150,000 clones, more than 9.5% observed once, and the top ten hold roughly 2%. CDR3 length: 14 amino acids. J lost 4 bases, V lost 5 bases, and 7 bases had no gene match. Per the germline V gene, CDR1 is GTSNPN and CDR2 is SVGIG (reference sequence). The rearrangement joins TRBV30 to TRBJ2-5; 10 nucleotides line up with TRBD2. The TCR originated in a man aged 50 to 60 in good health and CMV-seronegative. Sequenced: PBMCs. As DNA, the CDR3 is TGTGCCTGGGGAGCGGGGGGGGAAGTAGAGACCCAGTACTTC. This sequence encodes CAWGAGGEVETQYF.